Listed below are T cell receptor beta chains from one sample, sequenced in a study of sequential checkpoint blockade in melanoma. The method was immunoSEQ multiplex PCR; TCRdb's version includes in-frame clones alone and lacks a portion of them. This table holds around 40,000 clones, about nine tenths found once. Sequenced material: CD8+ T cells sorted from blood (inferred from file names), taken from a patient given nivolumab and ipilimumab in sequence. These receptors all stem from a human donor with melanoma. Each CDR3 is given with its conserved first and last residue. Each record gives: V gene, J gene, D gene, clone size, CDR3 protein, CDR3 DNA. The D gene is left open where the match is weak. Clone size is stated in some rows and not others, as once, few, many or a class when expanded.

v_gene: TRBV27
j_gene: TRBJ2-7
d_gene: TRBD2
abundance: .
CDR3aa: CATKDGLAVYEQYF
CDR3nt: TGTGCCACGAAAGATGGACTAGCGGTCTACGAGCAGTACTTC

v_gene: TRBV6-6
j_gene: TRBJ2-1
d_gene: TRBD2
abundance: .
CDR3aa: CASSLVAGDNEQFF
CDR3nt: TGTGCCAGCAGTTTAGTAGCGGGGGACAATGAGCAGTTCTTC

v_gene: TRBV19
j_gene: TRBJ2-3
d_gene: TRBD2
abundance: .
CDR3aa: CASTPLAGEATDTQYF
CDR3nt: TGTGCCAGTACCCCACTAGCGGGAGAAGCCACAGATACGCAGTATTTT

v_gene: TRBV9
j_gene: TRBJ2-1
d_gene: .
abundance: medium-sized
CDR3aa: CASSVEGVANEQFF
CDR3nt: TGTGCCAGCAGCGTAGAGGGGGTTGCCAATGAGCAGTTCTTC

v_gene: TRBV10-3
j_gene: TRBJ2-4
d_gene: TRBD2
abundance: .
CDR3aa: CAISESGLARAKNIQYF
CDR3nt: TGTGCCATCAGTGAGTCCGGACTAGCCCGGGCCAAAAACATTCAGTACTTC

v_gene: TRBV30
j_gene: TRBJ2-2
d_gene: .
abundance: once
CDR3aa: CEVQGKTGELFF
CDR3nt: TGTGAAGTGCAGGGGAAGACCGGGGAGCTGTTTTTT

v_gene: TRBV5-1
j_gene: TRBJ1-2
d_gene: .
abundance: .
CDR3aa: CASSFGPDYGYTF
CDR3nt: TGCGCCAGCAGCTTTGGGCCTGATTATGGCTACACCTTC

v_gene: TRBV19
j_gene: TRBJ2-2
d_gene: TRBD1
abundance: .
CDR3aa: CASSLGTANTGELFF
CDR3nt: TGTGCCAGTAGTTTAGGGACAGCGAACACCGGGGAGCTGTTTTTT

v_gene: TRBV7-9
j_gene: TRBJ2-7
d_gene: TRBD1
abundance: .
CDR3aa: CASLGQGFHEQYF
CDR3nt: TGTGCCAGCTTGGGACAGGGGTTCCACGAGCAGTACTTC

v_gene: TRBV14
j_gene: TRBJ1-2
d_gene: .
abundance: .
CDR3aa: CASSQEMGPPDYGYTF
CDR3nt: TGTGCCAGCAGCCAAGAGATGGGCCCTCCGGACTATGGCTACACCTTC

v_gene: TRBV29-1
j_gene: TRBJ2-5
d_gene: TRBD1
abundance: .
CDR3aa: CSVPSLGTAAETQYF
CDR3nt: TGCAGCGTTCCATCTTTGGGGACAGCGGCAGAGACCCAGTACTTC

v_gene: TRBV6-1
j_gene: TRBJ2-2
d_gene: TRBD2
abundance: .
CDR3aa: CASSLAGEAGELFF
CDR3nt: TGTGCCAGCAGTCTAGCGGGGGAGGCCGGGGAGCTGTTTTTT

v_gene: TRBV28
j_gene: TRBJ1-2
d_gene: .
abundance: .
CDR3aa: CASSLLWGQDGYTF
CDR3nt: TGTGCCAGCAGTTTACTGTGGGGGCAAGATGGCTACACCTTC

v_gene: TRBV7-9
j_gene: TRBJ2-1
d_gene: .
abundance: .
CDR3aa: CASSLLNPTDNEQFF
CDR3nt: TGTGCCAGCAGCTTACTTAACCCTACAGACAATGAGCAGTTCTTC

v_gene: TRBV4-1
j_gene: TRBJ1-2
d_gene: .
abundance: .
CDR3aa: CASSSGMSYGYTF
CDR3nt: TGCGCCAGCAGCTCCGGGATGTCCTATGGCTACACCTTC

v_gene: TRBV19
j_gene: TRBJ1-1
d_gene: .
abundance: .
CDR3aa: CASSRDINTEAFF
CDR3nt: TGTGCCAGTAGCCGGGACATTAACACTGAAGCTTTCTTT

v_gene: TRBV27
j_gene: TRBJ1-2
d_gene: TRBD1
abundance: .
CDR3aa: CASSFLIEGQGYYGYTF
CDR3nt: TGTGCCAGCAGTTTCCTCATAGAAGGACAGGGCTACTATGGCTACACCTTC

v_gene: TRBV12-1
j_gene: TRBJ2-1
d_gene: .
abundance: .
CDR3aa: CASSFARGMPYNEQFF
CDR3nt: TGTGCCAGCAGCTTTGCTCGCGGGATGCCATACAATGAGCAGTTCTTC

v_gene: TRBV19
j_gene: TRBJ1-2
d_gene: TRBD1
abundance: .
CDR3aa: CASSFGTGDGYTF
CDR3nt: TGTGCCAGTAGTTTCGGGACAGGGGATGGCTACACCTTC